These 3 T cell receptor beta chains originate from one sample sequenced in a study of T cells in Graves' hyperthyroidism and ophthalmopathy (dated by TCRdb to about 2019). Receptor libraries were prepared by multiplex PCR. TCRdb names Illumina HiSeq 2000 as the instrument used. The TCR beta CDR3 regions were amplified from the RNA transcripts. For the first round of RT-PCR on the TCR CDR3, the HTBI primer set was used together with the Qiagen OneStep RT-PCR kit. TCRdb redid the processing of the public reads, applying fastp at Q25 and MiXCR, and retained in-frame beta chains. Entries are consolidated by CDR3 protein sequence, retaining the most common genes and DNA. The sample table lists 400,000 or so distinct CDR3 sequences, 13% to 15% of them with a count of one. The ten largest clones add up to around 20% of the sample. Sequenced: blood. Every receptor here comes from a woman aged 30 to 39 with Graves' ophthalmopathy.

The rearrangement joins TRBV9 to TRBJ2-1; TRBD2 matches at 9 bases. This CDR3 is 18 amino acids long. In germline, CDR1 is SGDLS, CDR2 YYNGEE. V dropped 3 bases and J dropped 2; count of bases not matched to a gene: 12. The CDR3 nucleotides read TGTGCCAGCAGCGGGGACATGCGGGGGGGCCTTCCCTACAATGAGCAGTTCTTC. Its translation is CASSGDMRGGLPYNEQFF.

In this sample, this clonotype turned up many times. V usage is TRBV7-2 and J usage is TRBJ1-4; D gene unclear. Germline V gene data show CDR1 as SGHTA and CDR2 as FQGNSA. Trimming removed 4 bases from V and 0 bases from J, with 6 bases in between. The CDR3 totals 14 residues. Here the CDR3 DNA reads TGTGCCAGCAGCTCCATTGCAACTAATGAAAAACTGTTTTTT. This translates into CASSSIATNEKLFF.

This chain links TRBV6-1 with TRBJ1-1; D not certain. Trimming removed 8 bases from V and 0 bases from J, with 10 bases in between. The CDR3 contains 13 residues. From germline, CDR1 is MNHNS and CDR2 SASEGT. The CDR3 spells CASPPNLNTEAFF. CDR3 coding DNA: TGTGCCAGCCCCCCTAATCTGAACACTGAAGCTTTCTTT.